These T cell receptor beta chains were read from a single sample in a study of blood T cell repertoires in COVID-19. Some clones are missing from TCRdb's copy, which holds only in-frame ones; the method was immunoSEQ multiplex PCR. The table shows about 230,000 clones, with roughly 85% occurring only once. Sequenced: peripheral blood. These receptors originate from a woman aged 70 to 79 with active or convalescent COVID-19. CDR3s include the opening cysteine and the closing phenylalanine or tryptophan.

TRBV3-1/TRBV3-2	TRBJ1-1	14	CASSPNGQGTEAFF
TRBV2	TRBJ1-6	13	CASGQGVNSPLHF
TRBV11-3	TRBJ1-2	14	CASSQRLGPYGYTF
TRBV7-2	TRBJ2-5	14	CASSHNGGAETQYF
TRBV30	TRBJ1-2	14	CAWGRGGGYYGYTF
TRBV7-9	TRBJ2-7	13	CASIGPGAYEQYF
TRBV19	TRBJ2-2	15	CASSSGHANTGELFF
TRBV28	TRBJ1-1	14	CASTLGLPNTEAFF
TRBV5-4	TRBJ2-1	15	CASSYGLAGNNEQFF
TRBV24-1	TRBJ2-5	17	CATSDHRTAGVIETQYF
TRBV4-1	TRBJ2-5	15	CASSQDRLAQETQYF
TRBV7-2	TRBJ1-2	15	CASSTGGLKGYGYTF
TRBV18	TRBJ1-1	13	CASSRDRPTEAFF
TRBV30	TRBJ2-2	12	CAWSPLTGELFF
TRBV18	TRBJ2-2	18	CASSPQRTGPTNTGELFF
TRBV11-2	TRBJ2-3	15	CASSLGQPFTDTQYF
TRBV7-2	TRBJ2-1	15	CASSLRSGGRDEQFF
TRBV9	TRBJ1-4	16	CASSGTGLATNEKLFF
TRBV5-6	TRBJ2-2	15	CASSSSGSGTGELFF
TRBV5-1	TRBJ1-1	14	CASSLASGNTEAFF
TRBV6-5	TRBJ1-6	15	CASSQQGGSNSPLHF